A single sample is the source of the 12 T cell receptor beta chains below, sequenced in a study of CD8 T cells in ankylosing spondylitis. TCRdb re-called the 5' RACE reads through MiXCR, storing one row per CDR3 protein. The sample has fewer than 550,000 distinct CDR3 sequences, roughly 5% seen once. Antigens of these TCRs are unknown. Overall study findings and caveats: Several highly homologous variants made up a TCR beta motif, and this motif appeared characteristic of ankylosing spondylitis blood.

Sequencing input: blood, either unsorted or a sorted T cell fraction (not recorded which). The receptors here all came from a male donor with ankylosing spondylitis.

The genes are TRBV7-6 and TRBJ2-6, with D perhaps matching TRBD2 (6 bases). The CDR3 extends over 16 amino acids. V was shortened by 4 bases and J by 0 bases, with 10 bases between the two germline ends. Germline CDR1 reads SGHVS; CDR2 reads FNYEAQ. The CDR3 sequence is CASSSLGLSGANVLTF. In nucleotides, the CDR3 is TGTGCCAGCAGCTCCCTGGGACTCTCTGGGGCCAACGTCCTGACTTTC. Together with reference TRBV7-6 and TRBJ2-6, the CDR3 gives the full variable domain: GAGVSQSPRYKVTKRGQDVALRCDPISGHVSLYWYRQALGQGPEFLTYFNYEAQQDKSGLPNDRFSAERPEGSISTLTIQRTEQRDSAMYRCASSSLGLSGANVLTFGAGSRLTVL.

This clonotype has at least ten counts. The chain carries TRBV7-9 and TRBJ1-4, with 10 bases matching TRBD1. CDR3 size: 16 residues. Trimming took 5 bases from V and 7 from J; bases not matched to a gene: 10. In germline, CDR1 is SEHNR, CDR2 FQNEAQ (reference sequence). This CDR3 is CASSPVRDRGSEKLFF. Here the CDR3 DNA reads TGTGCCAGCAGCCCCGTACGGGACAGGGGATCTGAAAAACTGTTTTTT.

This clonotype was counted ten times or more. This chain connects TRBV7-9 to TRBJ1-1, with a weak D call TRBD1 (5 bases). Germline assignment: CDR1 SEHNR and CDR2 FQNEAQ (reference sequence). The CDR3 loop spans 13 amino acids. V lost 5 bases and J lost 1, with 8 bases in between. The CDR3 DNA sequence: TGTGCCAGCAGCCCGACAGAGAACACTGAAGCTTTCTTT. Translated: CASSPTENTEAFF.

This clonotype was counted many times. The J gene is TRBJ2-4, the V gene TRBV10-3, with 11 bases lining up with TRBD2. The V gene's germline CDR1 is ENHRY and CDR2 SYGVKD. Trimming removed 9 bases from V and 2 bases from J; junction bases left unmatched: 3. This CDR3 has 14 residues. As DNA, the CDR3 is TGTGCCATTGGGACTAGCGGTTCCAAAAACATTCAGTACTTC. Its translation: CAIGTSGSKNIQYF.

This clonotype was counted at least ten times. The CDR3 loop is CSVEQSLYSEAFF. The DNA of the CDR3 is TGCAGCGTTGAGCAGAGCCTTTATTCTGAAGCTTTCTTT. V is TRBV29-1 and J is TRBJ1-1, with D hard to call. The CDR3 contains 13 residues. With 3 bases removed from V and 6 bases from J, the gap between germline ends came to 14 bases. CDR1 and CDR2 from the germline V gene are SQVTM and ANQGSEA.

This clonotype appeared many times. CDR3 nucleotides: TGTGCCAGCTCACCACCACAGACCTCCTACGAGCAGTACTTC. This sequence encodes CASSPPQTSYEQYF. V is TRBV18 and J is TRBJ2-7, with D hard to call. V gave up 0 bases and J gave up 0 bases, with 6 bases separating them. Germline CDR1 is KGHSH and CDR2 is LQKENI. The CDR3 spans 14 residues.

This chain uses TRBV14 with TRBJ2-1; 9 positions match TRBD1. Per germline, CDR1 SGHDN and CDR2 FVKESK. The CDR3 contains 16 residues. V shed 4 bases, J shed 5 bases, and the junction held 9 bases outside the gene matches. The CDR3 DNA is TGTGCCAGCAGCCTACTCTTAGGGACAGGGAACAATGAGCAGTTCTTC. This gives the protein CASSLLLGTGNNEQFF.

This clonotype was detected ten times or more. DNA for the CDR3: TGTGCCAGCAGTTTCGGTCTAGCGGGAGACAAGGGCGAGCAGTACTTC. Protein: CASSFGLAGDKGEQYF. The gene calls are TRBV27 and TRBJ2-7, with 10 bases that match TRBD2. J lost 6 bases, V lost 3 bases, and 11 bases had no gene match. The CDR3 runs 16 residues. Germline assignment: CDR1 MNHEY and CDR2 SMNVEV (reference sequence).

This clonotype was recorded many times. V and J are TRBV27 and TRBJ2-7; the match to TRBD1 covers 7 bases. Germline values: CDR1 MNHEY, CDR2 SMNVEV (reference sequence). V was pared by 2 bases and J by 6 bases, with 10 bases of the junction left unmatched. The CDR3 consists of 15 residues. CDR3 sequence reads: CASSLGQGERTEQYF. In nucleotides, the CDR3 is TGTGCCAGCAGTTTAGGTCAGGGGGAGAGGACCGAGCAGTACTTC.

This clonotype has at least ten counts. The rearrangement uses TRBV20-1 and TRBJ1-1, with D unclear. CDR1 and CDR2 (germline): DFQATT, SNEGSKA (reference sequence). The CDR3 length is 10 residues. V was cut by 5 bases and J by 8 bases, with 9 bases left in between. CDR3 nucleotide sequence: TGCAGTGCTGTCCTCAGGGAAGCTTTCTTT. Translating gives CSAVLREAFF.

This clonotype appeared many times. This sequence joins TRBV7-3 and TRBJ2-2; 8 nucleotides agree with TRBD2. The trim removed 0 bases at V and 5 bases at J, leaving 5 bases unmatched. The germline V gene encodes CDR1 SGHTA and CDR2 FQGTGA. The CDR3 is made up of 16 amino acids. The CDR3 reads CASSLTTAGGTGELFF. In nucleotides, the CDR3 is TGTGCCAGCAGCTTAACGACGGCGGGGGGTACCGGGGAGCTGTTTTTT. Full variable domain (outside the CDR3, taken from reference TRBV7-3 and TRBJ2-2): GAGVSQTPSNKVTEKGKYVELRCDPISGHTALYWYRQSLGQGPEFLIYFQGTGAADDSGLPNDRFFAVRPEGSVSTLKIQRTERGDSAVYLCASSLTTAGGTGELFFGEGSRLTVL.

This clonotype has at least ten counts. The chain combines TRBV4-3 with TRBJ2-7, with TRBD2 as a possible D gene (5 bases). This CDR3 region has 15 residues. The germline V and J ends were trimmed by 1 base and 1 base, with 11 bases remaining between them. CDR1 is LGHNA, CDR2 YSLEER, per germline. CDR3 sequence reads: CASSQAAGLSYEQYF. The CDR3 DNA reads as TGCGCCAGCAGCCAAGCGGCGGGTTTGTCCTACGAGCAGTACTTC.